The 24 T cell receptor beta chains below were found in one sample sequenced in a study of cytomegalovirus exposure and HLA in healthy donors. Vbeta (60) and Jbeta (13) primers were used in the PCR. Profiling relied on immunoSEQ multiplex PCR, and the TCRdb table lists in-frame clones only, not all of them. The sample yields some 200,000 clones, more than 65% seen once. The sequenced sample was PBMCs. These receptors originate from a man between 45 and 60 years old in good health and CMV-seronegative.

V gene TRBV27 combines with J gene TRBJ2-2, with 13 positions matching TRBD2. The CDR3 has 16 amino acids. Germline values: CDR1 MNHEY, CDR2 SMNVEV (reference sequence). With 4 bases clipped from V and 5 bases from J, the junction kept 4 bases outside the gene matches. In nucleotides, the CDR3 is TGTGCCAGCAGTTCCACTAGCGGGAGGGGTACCGGGGAGCTGTTTTTT. Translated: CASSSTSGRGTGELFF.

V gene TRBV30 combines with J gene TRBJ1-6, with no clear D. V was cut by 5 bases and J by 9 bases, with 20 bases left in between. Germline V CDR1 and CDR2: GTSNPN, SVGIG (reference sequence). CDR3 length: 15 residues. The CDR3 sequence: CAWSAQASAGSPLHF. CDR3 DNA: TGTGCCTGGTCCGCCCAAGCCTCAGCGGGTTCACCCCTCCACTTT.

CDR3 sequence (DNA): TGCGCCAGCAGCCAAGTTTTCGGCTTCGGGGCTTTCTTT. This encodes CASSQVFGFGAFF. J is TRBJ1-1 and V is TRBV4-1; D is undetermined. The germline V and J ends were trimmed by 1 base and 11 bases, with 14 bases remaining between them. Germline lookup yields CDR1 MGHRA and CDR2 YSYEKL. The CDR3 is made up of 13 amino acids.

This clone was recorded once. This chain connects TRBV2 to TRBJ1-1; TRBD1 matches at 8 bases. The CDR3 runs 14 residues. J gave up 4 bases and V 7 bases, and 8 bases lay outside the gene matches. Per the germline V gene, CDR1 is SNHLY and CDR2 is FYNNEI. The DNA of the CDR3 is TGTGCCAGCACGGTACGGCAGGGGGCCACTGAAGCTTTCTTT. Protein product: CASTVRQGATEAFF.

This chain links TRBV5-1 with TRBJ1-4; TRBD1 is a possible D gene (5 bases). V was cut by 0 bases and J by 5 bases, with 8 bases left in between. The germline V gene has CDR1 SGHRS and CDR2 YFSETQ. The CDR3 has 14 residues. CDR3 nucleotides: TGCGCCAGCAGCTTGGGACAGCCCAATGAAAAACTGTTTTTT. This translates into CASSLGQPNEKLFF.

The chain recombines TRBV5-1 with TRBJ1-1; 8 nucleotides line up with TRBD1. The V gene's germline CDR1 is SGHRS and CDR2 YFSETQ. This CDR3 is 14 amino acids long. V gave up 4 bases and J gave up 1 base; unmatched junction bases: 3. The CDR3: CASSTGTGNTEAFF. In DNA form, the CDR3 reads TGCGCCAGCAGCACCGGGACAGGGAACACTGAAGCTTTCTTT.

This clone was detected only once. The chain employs TRBV28 and TRBJ1-4, with D hard to call. V was shortened by 5 bases and J by 6 bases, with 19 bases between the two germline ends. This CDR3 contains 16 residues. Germline lookup yields CDR1 MDHEN and CDR2 SYDVKM. This CDR3 is CASSPPRGRSDEKLFF. In DNA form, the CDR3 reads TGTGCCAGCAGTCCCCCCCGGGGAAGGTCAGATGAAAAACTGTTTTTT.

V usage is TRBV18 and J usage is TRBJ2-1; 11 nucleotides align to TRBD2. CDR3 length: 15 residues. V shed 6 bases and J 7 bases; nucleotides not matched to a gene: 8. Germline CDR1 KGHSH, CDR2 LQKENI. The CDR3 bases are TGTGCCAGCTCGCCCGGGACTAGCGGAGGAAATGAGCAGTTCTTC. Translating it yields CASSPGTSGGNEQFF.

This clone was picked up one time. The sample carries other DNA sequences with the same CDR3. V usage is TRBV6-5 and J usage is TRBJ2-7, with a possible D match to TRBD2 (5 bases). V was clipped by 6 bases and J by 7 bases, with 16 bases between them. CDR1 and CDR2 from the germline V gene are MNHEY and SVGAGI. The CDR3 loop spans 13 amino acids. The CDR3 DNA reads as TGTGCCAGCAGGCGAGACGCCTCGGGGGAGCAGTACTTC. It is translated as CASRRDASGEQYF.

This clone has a handful of counts. V is TRBV10-3 and J is TRBJ1-5, with TRBD1 matching 10 bases. The CDR3 consists of 14 residues. With 8 bases clipped from V and 2 bases from J, the junction kept 3 bases outside the gene matches. Germline lookup yields CDR1 ENHRY and CDR2 SYGVKD. CDR3 loop: CAIGQGVGNQPQHF. The CDR3 DNA reads TGTGCCATCGGACAGGGGGTAGGCAATCAGCCCCAGCATTTT.

V gene TRBV30 combines with J gene TRBJ1-1; D remains unclear. Trimming stripped 1 base from V and 1 base from J, with 4 bases between. The CDR3 covers 12 residues. The V gene's germline CDR1 is GTSNPN and CDR2 SVGIG (reference sequence). The DNA of the CDR3 is TGTGCCTGGAGTGGAGGGAACACTGAAGCTTTCTTT. Translated: CAWSGGNTEAFF.

The gene calls are TRBV5-1 and TRBJ2-3; a weak D match, TRBD1 (6 bases). CDR1 is SGHRS, CDR2 YFSETQ, per germline. The CDR3 contains 15 residues. V was trimmed by 4 bases and J by 0 bases, leaving 12 bases between them. The CDR3 region is CASSPTGHSTDTQYF. The CDR3 DNA follows: TGCGCCAGCAGCCCGACAGGTCATAGCACAGATACGCAGTATTTT. Full variable domain (outside the CDR3, taken from reference TRBV5-1 and TRBJ2-3): KAGVTQTPRYLIKTRGQQVTLSCSPISGHRSVSWYQQTPGQGLQFLFEYFSETQRNKGNFPGRFSGRQFSNSRSEMNVSTLELGDSALYLCASSPTGHSTDTQYFGPGTRLTVL.

The CDR3 bases are TGTGCCAGCAGCTTAAAAACGGACACTGAAGCTTTCTTT. This encodes CASSLKTDTEAFF. This chain uses TRBV7-3 with TRBJ1-1, with D uncertain. Germline CDR1 SGHTA, CDR2 FQGTGA. The CDR3 sequence is 13 residues long. The germline V and J ends were trimmed by 1 base and 3 bases, with 6 bases remaining between them.

This clone was seen just once. This sequence joins TRBV5-4 and TRBJ2-7; 7 bases map to TRBD2. There are 15 residues in the CDR3. V gave up 4 bases and J gave up 2 bases; unmatched junction bases: 9. The germline gives CDR1 SGHNT, CDR2 YYREEE (reference sequence). The DNA for the CDR3 is TGTGCCAGCAGCGAGGCTGCGGGAGCCCCCTACGAGCAGTACTTC. It codes for CASSEAAGAPYEQYF.

V and J are TRBV15 and TRBJ2-7, with TRBD1 matching over 10 bases. From germline, CDR1 is LNHNV and CDR2 YYDKDF (reference sequence). The CDR3 contains 15 residues. The V and J ends lost 2 bases and 3 bases, in that order; junction bases with no gene match: 4. The CDR3 sequence is CATSRSGTGDYEQYF. In DNA form, the CDR3 reads TGTGCCACCAGCAGATCCGGGACAGGGGACTACGAGCAGTACTTC.

V gene TRBV11-2 combines with J gene TRBJ2-3; D perhaps matches TRBD1 (5 bases). Trimming took off 2 bases at V and 14 bases at J, with 14 bases between the two ends. The CDR3 has 12 amino acids. CDR1 and CDR2 from the germline V gene are SGHAT and FQNNGV. CDR3 in DNA: TGTGCCAGCAGCTTAAGGCAGGGTGCTTGGTATTTT. It is translated as CASSLRQGAWYF. Using reference TRBV11-2 and TRBJ2-3 for the parts outside the CDR3, the full variable domain is EAGVAQSPRYKIIEKRQSVAFWCNPISGHATLYWYQQILGQGPKLLIQFQNNGVVDDSQLPKDRFSAERLKGVDSTLKIQPAKLEDSAVYLCASSLRQGAWYFGPGTRLTVL.

The genes are TRBV18 and TRBJ2-5; 11 nucleotides agree with TRBD2. Germline lookup yields CDR1 KGHSH and CDR2 LQKENI. J was trimmed by 5 bases and V by 2 bases; bases with no gene match: 13. The CDR3 totals 18 residues. CDR3 sequence (DNA): TGTGCCAGCTCACCAGCACTAGCGGGAGTGGGACGGGAGGAGACCCAGTACTTC. This sequence encodes CASSPALAGVGREETQYF.

This rearrangement joins TRBV9 to TRBJ2-1; 8 bases are a match to TRBD2. The V segment lost 4 bases and the J segment 7 bases; nucleotides outside the gene matches: 19. The CDR3 is 18 amino acids. Germline CDR1 SGDLS, CDR2 YYNGEE. The CDR3 coding sequence is TGTGCCAGCAGCTCCTCACTAGCGGTCAGTTCCGCCGCTAATGAGCAGTTCTTC. It specifies CASSSSLAVSSAANEQFF.

The chain carries TRBV6-5 and TRBJ2-7; the D gene is possibly TRBD2 (6 bases). The CDR3 is made up of 14 amino acids. CDR1 and CDR2 from the germline V gene are MNHEY and SVGAGI. V was pared by 5 bases and J by 3 bases, with 14 bases between. The DNA of the CDR3 is TGTGCCAGCAGTACCACTAGCCCCAACTACGAGCAGTACTTC. Residues: CASSTTSPNYEQYF.

The chain joins TRBV6-1 to TRBJ2-5; TRBD2 agrees at 15 bases. Germline V lookup: CDR1 MNHNS, CDR2 SASEGT. J lost 2 bases, V lost 3 bases, and 1 base had no gene match. The CDR3 totals 16 residues. The CDR3 loop reads CASSDGTSGRQETQYF. CDR3 in DNA: TGTGCCAGCAGTGATGGGACTAGCGGGAGGCAAGAGACCCAGTACTTC.

The chain joins TRBV5-5 to TRBJ2-7; TRBD2 is a possible D gene (7 bases). Trimming shortened V by 5 bases and J by 5 bases, and 20 bases separated the two germline ends. From germline, CDR1 is SGHKS and CDR2 YYEKEE (reference sequence). This CDR3 region has 15 residues. CDR3 sequence: CASRQKGEGDNEQYF. For the CDR3, the DNA is TGTGCCAGCAGGCAAAAGGGGGAGGGAGATAACGAGCAGTACTTC.

The genes are TRBV30 and TRBJ2-7; D gene uncertain. In germline, CDR1 is GTSNPN, CDR2 SVGIG (reference sequence). Trimming shortened V by 6 bases and J by 2 bases, and 11 bases separated the two germline ends. The CDR3 loop spans 12 amino acids. In DNA form, the CDR3 reads TGTGCCTGCGCGACTTTAACCTACGAGCAGTACTTC. This codes for CACATLTYEQYF. Using reference TRBV30 and TRBJ2-7 for the parts outside the CDR3, the full variable domain is SQTIHQWPATLVQPVGSPLSLECTVEGTSNPNLYWYRQAAGRGLQLLFYSVGIGQISSEVPQNLSASRPQDRQFILSSKKLLLSDSGFYLCACATLTYEQYFGPGTRLTVT.

This rearrangement joins TRBV29-1 to TRBJ2-2, with D unresolved. The germline CDR1 and CDR2 sequences are SQVTM and ANQGSEA. The CDR3 loop spans 13 amino acids. CDR3 region: CGTLVPNTGELFF. DNA for the CDR3: TGCGGAACCCTAGTGCCGAACACCGGGGAGCTGTTTTTT.

A remark on this clone: Other DNA sequences in this specimen translate into the identical CDR3. This chain joins TRBV14 and TRBJ1-1; D gene unclear. V dropped 4 bases and J dropped 0 bases, with 9 bases sitting between them. Germline V gene data show CDR1 as SGHDN and CDR2 as FVKESK. The CDR3 covers 14 residues. DNA of the CDR3: TGTGCCAGCAGCCCTCCGGGGATGAACACTGAAGCTTTCTTT. Translated, it gives CASSPPGMNTEAFF.